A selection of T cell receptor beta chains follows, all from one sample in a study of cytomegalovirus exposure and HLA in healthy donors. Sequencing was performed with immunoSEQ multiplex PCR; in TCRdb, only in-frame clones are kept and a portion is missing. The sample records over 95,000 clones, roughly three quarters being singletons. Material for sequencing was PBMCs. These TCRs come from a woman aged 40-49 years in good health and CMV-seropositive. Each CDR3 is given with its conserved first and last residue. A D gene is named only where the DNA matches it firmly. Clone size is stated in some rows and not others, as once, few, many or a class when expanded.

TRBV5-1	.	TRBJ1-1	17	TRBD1	TGCGCCAGCAGCCTGATGCCGGGACAGGCGGCCCACACTGAAGCTTTCTTT	CASSLMPGQAAHTEAFF
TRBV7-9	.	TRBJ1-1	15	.	TGTGCCAGCAGCTTAGGGGCTAACGGGGACACTGAAGCTTTCTTT	CASSLGANGDTEAFF
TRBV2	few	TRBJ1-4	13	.	TGTGCCAGCAAGCTCGACTTGGATGAAAAACTGTTTTTT	CASKLDLDEKLFF
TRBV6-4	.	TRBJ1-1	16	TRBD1	TGTGCCAGCAGTGACTTCCCGGGACAGGCGAACACTGAAGCTTTCTTT	CASSDFPGQANTEAFF
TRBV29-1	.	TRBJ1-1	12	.	TGCAGCGTTTCAAGCGGGGGCGATGAAGCTTTCTTT	CSVSSGGDEAFF
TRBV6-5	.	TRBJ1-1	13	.	TGTGCCAGCAGTTACCCGGGGGGAGGTGAAGCTTTCTTT	CASSYPGGGEAFF
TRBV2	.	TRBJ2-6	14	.	TGTGCCAGCAAGGGGCAGGCTGGGGCCAACGTCCTGACTTTC	CASKGQAGANVLTF
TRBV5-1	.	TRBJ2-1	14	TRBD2	TGCGCCAGCAGCTTAGCGGGGGTTTACAATGAGCAGTTCTTC	CASSLAGVYNEQFF
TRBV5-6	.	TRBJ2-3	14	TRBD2	TGTGCCAGCAGCCCCGGACTAGGCACAGATACGCAGTATTTT	CASSPGLGTDTQYF
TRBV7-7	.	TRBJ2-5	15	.	TGTGCTAGCAGCTTAGCTGGGACACCCCAAGAGACCCAGTACTTC	CASSLAGTPQETQYF
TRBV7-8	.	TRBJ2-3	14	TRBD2	TGTGCCAGTAGAGCGGGGCTAAGCACAGATACGCAGTATTTT	CASRAGLSTDTQYF
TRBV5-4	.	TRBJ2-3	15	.	TGTGCCAGCAGCTTGGCCGCCAGCAGGACAGATACGCAGTATTTT	CASSLAASRTDTQYF
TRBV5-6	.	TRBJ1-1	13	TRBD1	TGTGCCAGCAGCAAGGACAGGGGCAAAGAAGCTTTCTTT	CASSKDRGKEAFF
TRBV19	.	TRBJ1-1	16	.	TGTGCCAGTAGTAGCCCTTACAGGGTGGTGAACACTGAAGCTTTCTTT	CASSSPYRVVNTEAFF
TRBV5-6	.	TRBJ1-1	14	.	TGTGCCAGCAGCCCCCTTGGCGGGAACACTGAAGCTTTCTTT	CASSPLGGNTEAFF
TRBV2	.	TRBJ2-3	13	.	TGTGCCAGCAATCGACCCGGGACTCGGAATGGGTATTTT	CASNRPGTRNGYF
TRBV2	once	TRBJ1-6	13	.	TGTGCCAGCAGCAGGGGTTATAATTCACCCCTCCACTTT	CASSRGYNSPLHF
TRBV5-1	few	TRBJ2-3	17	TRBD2	TGCGCCAGCAGCCTAAATAGCGGGGGGCTCCTCACAGATACGCAGTATTTT	CASSLNSGGLLTDTQYF
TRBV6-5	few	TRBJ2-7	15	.	TGTGCCAGCAGACCTTTCGGGAGCGATTTCTACGAGCAGTACTTC	CASRPFGSDFYEQYF
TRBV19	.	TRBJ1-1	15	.	TGTGCCAGTAGTATAGTCGAAGCGGGTAGGCCTGAAGCTTTCTTT	CASSIVEAGRPEAFF
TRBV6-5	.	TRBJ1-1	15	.	TGTGCCAGCAGTTACGCGGCCAACCTAAACACTGAAGCTTTCTTT	CASSYAANLNTEAFF
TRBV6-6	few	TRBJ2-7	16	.	TGTGCCAGCAGTTTCCCAACCACCACAGGGTCCTACGAGCAGTACTTC	CASSFPTTTGSYEQYF
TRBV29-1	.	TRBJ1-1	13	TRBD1	TGCAGCTCCCCCGGACAGGGAGAGACTGAAGCTTTCTTT	CSSPGQGETEAFF
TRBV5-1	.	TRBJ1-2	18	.	TGCGCCAGCAGCTCCTCCTTTATCCCGACGCGGCGATTCTATGGCTACACCTTC	CASSSSFIPTRRFYGYTF
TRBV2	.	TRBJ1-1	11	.	TGTGCCAGCAGTGAAGTAAATGAAGCTTTCTTT	CASSEVNEAFF
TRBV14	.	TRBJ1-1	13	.	TGTGCCAGCAGTATTAACAGGAACACTGAAGCTTTCTTT	CASSINRNTEAFF
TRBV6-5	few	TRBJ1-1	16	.	TGTGCCAGCAGTTATTGGGCCGCCAGCATGAACACTGAAGCTTTCTTT	CASSYWAASMNTEAFF
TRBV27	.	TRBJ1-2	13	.	TGTGCCAGCAGTTTAGCGTGGGGGGAAGACTACACCTTC	CASSLAWGEDYTF
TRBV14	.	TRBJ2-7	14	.	TGTGCCAGCAGCCCCAGGGGATTTGCGGGCGAGCAGTACTTC	CASSPRGFAGEQYF
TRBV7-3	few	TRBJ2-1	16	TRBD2	TGTGCCAGCAGCTTAACGGATAGCGGGGGGGCCTATGAGCAGTTCTTC	CASSLTDSGGAYEQFF
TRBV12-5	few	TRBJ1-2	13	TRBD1	TGTGCTAGTGGTTTACGGACAGGGGATGGCTACACCTTC	CASGLRTGDGYTF
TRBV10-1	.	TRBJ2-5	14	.	TGCGCCAGCAGTGAGTCTGGTGGCCCGGAGACCCAGTACTTC	CASSESGGPETQYF
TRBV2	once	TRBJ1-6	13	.	TGTGCCAGCAGTGAAGTTGAGGGTTCACCCCTCCACTTT	CASSEVEGSPLHF
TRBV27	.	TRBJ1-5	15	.	TGTGCCAGCAGGGGGAGATCGGGGAGCAATCAGCCCCAGCATTTT	CASRGRSGSNQPQHF
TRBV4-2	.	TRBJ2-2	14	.	TGTGCCAGCAGCCCCGGGACAACCACCGGGGAGCTGTTTTTT	CASSPGTTTGELFF
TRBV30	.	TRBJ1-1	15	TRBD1	TGTGCCTGGGGTACAGGGGGCAAGGTGAACACTGAAGCTTTCTTT	CAWGTGGKVNTEAFF
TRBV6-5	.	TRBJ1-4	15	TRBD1	TGTGCCAGCAGTTACGGGGACAGTATTAATGAAAAACTGTTTTTT	CASSYGDSINEKLFF
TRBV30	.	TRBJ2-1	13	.	TGTGCCTGGACGTCCAGCTCCTACAATGAGCAGTTCTTC	CAWTSSSYNEQFF